The 29 T cell receptor beta chains listed next were all sequenced from one sample in a study. Via MiXCR, TCRdb re-called the RT-PCR reads, giving one row per CDR3 protein. The data contain about 680,000 distinct CDR3 sequences, 13% to 15% of them singletons. Sequenced material: memory CD4+ T cells from blood. The source of these receptors is a female donor in good health, serving as a healthy control.

V usage is TRBV29-1 and J usage is TRBJ2-7; tentative D call: TRBD1 (6 bases). CDR3 length: 11 residues. The V end lost 5 bases, the J end lost 6 bases, and 11 bases lay between the germline ends. CDR1 is SQVTM and CDR2 is ANQGSEA in the germline V gene. The CDR3: CSVRTVGEQYF. The CDR3 coding sequence is TGCAGCGTTCGGACAGTTGGCGAGCAGTACTTC.

This clonotype showed up just a few times. This rearrangement joins TRBV7-2 to TRBJ2-2; D gene uncertain. There are 16 residues in the CDR3. Trimming removed 0 bases from V and 4 bases from J, with 12 bases in between. The germline CDR1 and CDR2 sequences are SGHTA and FQGNSA. The DNA for the CDR3 is TGTGCCAGCAGCTTAGCCGTCTCTCTGGGCACCGGGGAGCTGTTTTTT. It specifies CASSLAVSLGTGELFF.

This chain connects TRBV6-1 to TRBJ2-3, with TRBD2 matching 16 bases. J was trimmed by 2 bases and V by 0 bases; bases with no gene match: 17. The CDR3 has 23 amino acids. Germline V gives CDR1 MNHNS, CDR2 SASEGT. Here the CDR3 DNA reads TGTGCCAGCAGTGAAGCGCAGCCGCAGGGACTAGCGGGGGGGGGCGGATACACAGATACGCAGTATTTT. Amino acids: CASSEAQPQGLAGGGGYTDTQYF.

This clonotype was seen more than once but under ten times. The chain recombines TRBV7-9 with TRBJ2-1; no reliable D call. The V gene's germline CDR1 is SEHNR and CDR2 FQNEAQ (reference sequence). With 9 bases removed from V and 0 bases from J, the gap between germline ends came to 12 bases. This CDR3 has 14 residues. This CDR3 reads CASGKAPSYNEQFF. CDR3 coding DNA: TGTGCCAGTGGGAAGGCTCCCTCCTACAATGAGCAGTTCTTC.

This clonotype was picked up a small number of times. The rearrangement uses TRBV12-3 or TRBV12-4 and TRBJ2-3; 7 bases are a match to TRBD2. Trimming took 8 bases from V and 1 from J; bases not matched to a gene: 9. The CDR3 covers 15 residues. The DNA of the CDR3 is TGTGCCAGCGGTAGACTGGGAGGGGGCACAGATACGCAGTATTTT. Amino acid sequence: CASGRLGGGTDTQYF.

Details on this clonotype: A much more abundant neighbour one base away suggests this may be a read error. The gene calls are TRBV29-1 and TRBJ2-4; D is unresolved. Trimming stripped 6 bases from V and 2 bases from J, with 14 bases between. The CDR3 contains 14 residues. Germline-derived CDR1 and CDR2 are SQVTM and ANQGSEA. This chain's CDR3 is CSVAGRLSKNIQYF. CDR3 bases: TGCAGCGTCGCCGGACGGCTATCCAAAAACATTCAGTACTTC.

This clonotype was observed many times. The chain combines TRBV4-3 with TRBJ2-7; 10 bases fit TRBD2. The ends lost 1 base at V and 3 bases at J; junction bases unmatched: 9. Germline V CDR1 and CDR2: LGHNA, YSLEER. The CDR3 has 17 residues. The CDR3 is CASSQGVGLAGVYEQYF. Written as DNA, the CDR3 is TGCGCCAGCAGCCAAGGTGTAGGGCTAGCGGGAGTCTACGAGCAGTACTTC.

This clonotype was recorded at least ten times. This chain connects TRBV12-3 or TRBV12-4 to TRBJ2-4; 13 nucleotides agree with TRBD2. Trimming removed 3 bases from V and 3 bases from J; junction bases left unmatched: 14. The CDR3 totals 20 residues. DNA of the CDR3: TGTGCCAGCAGTTTGAGGCCGGGACTAGCGGGGATTGAGGTCAAAAACATTCAGTACTTC. This gives the protein CASSLRPGLAGIEVKNIQYF.

This clonotype was detected ten times or more. The chain has TRBV5-1 and TRBJ2-1; 8 bases map to TRBD1. The CDR3 is 14 residues long. V lost 0 bases and J lost 15; bases outside the gene matches: 11. The germline gives CDR1 SGHRS, CDR2 YFSETQ. The CDR3 sequence is CASSLASGTGFLFF. The CDR3, as DNA: TGCGCCAGCAGCTTGGCCTCGGGGACAGGTTTTTTGTTCTTC.

This clonotype was counted between two and nine times. The chain is built from TRBV20-1 and TRBJ2-1, with a possible D match to TRBD1 (5 bases). The V end was cut by 7 bases, the J end by 0 bases, with 10 bases between. The CDR3 is made up of 13 amino acids. Germline V CDR1 and CDR2: DFQATT, SNEGSKA (reference sequence). CDR3 in amino acids: CSETEDSYNEQFF. CDR3 DNA: TGCAGTGAGACAGAAGACTCCTACAATGAGCAGTTCTTC.

This clonotype was seen only a few times. The chain recombines TRBV20-1 with TRBJ2-1; no clear D. In germline, CDR1 is DFQATT, CDR2 SNEGSKA (reference sequence). The germline V and J ends were trimmed by 3 bases and 3 bases, with 12 bases remaining between them. CDR3 length: 14 residues. Written as DNA, the CDR3 is TGCAGTGCTAGTTATTCGCGTAGCTACAATGAGCAGTTCTTC. This codes for CSASYSRSYNEQFF.

Regarding this clonotype: One end of the junction varies from germline; a read error may be responsible. This chain uses TRBV29-1 with TRBJ2-1, with D possibly called TRBD1 or TRBD2 (5 bases each). Germline V CDR1 and CDR2: SQVTM, ANQGSEA. The CDR3 totals 15 residues. The CDR3 spells CASSLRDPGLDEQFF. The CDR3 DNA sequence: TGTGCCAGTAGTCTCCGGGACCCAGGGTTGGATGAGCAGTTCTTC.

CDR3 amino acids: CAISGGINEQYF. In nucleotides, the CDR3 is TGTGCCATCAGTGGAGGAATAAACGAGCAGTACTTC. The chain couples TRBV10-3 to TRBJ2-7, with D hard to call. Germline loops: CDR1 ENHRY, CDR2 SYGVKD. Trimming removed 4 bases at V and 5 bases at J, with 9 bases between. The CDR3 consists of 12 residues.

This clonotype appeared a few times. This chain joins TRBV10-3 and TRBJ1-1; D not certain. With 3 bases removed from V and 6 bases from J, the gap between germline ends came to 11 bases. The CDR3 is made up of 13 amino acids. The germline gives CDR1 ENHRY, CDR2 SYGVKD. The CDR3: CAISENSDAEAFF. The CDR3 coding sequence is TGTGCCATCAGTGAAAATTCGGACGCTGAAGCTTTCTTT.

This clonotype was seen many times. The V gene is TRBV4-3, the J gene TRBJ2-3; D remains ambiguous. This CDR3 contains 15 residues. Germline lookup yields CDR1 LGHNA and CDR2 YSLEER. Between the trimmed V and J ends, which lost 5 bases and 0 bases, there was a span of 12 bases. The CDR3 loop is CASSSRARSTDTQYF. CDR3 in DNA: TGCGCCAGCAGCAGCCGAGCGCGTAGCACAGATACGCAGTATTTT.

The J gene is TRBJ2-5, the V gene TRBV20-1; weak D call: TRBD2 (6 bases). Trimming took off 0 bases at V and 5 bases at J, with 16 bases between the two ends. Germline CDR1 is DFQATT and CDR2 is SNEGSKA (reference sequence). CDR3 length: 15 residues. CDR3 nucleotide sequence: TGCAGTGCTAGAGATCCGGGAGCAGTTTACGAGACCCAGTACTTC. It specifies CSARDPGAVYETQYF.

This clonotype was seen many times. The chain combines TRBV6-5 with TRBJ1-6; a possible D gene is TRBD1 (5 bases). Trimming removed 2 bases from V and 8 bases from J, with 16 bases in between. From germline, CDR1 is MNHEY and CDR2 SVGAGI. This CDR3 has 16 amino acids. The CDR3 here is CASSYDHSGDYSPLHF. The DNA for the CDR3 is TGTGCCAGCAGTTACGATCACAGTGGGGACTATTCACCCCTCCACTTT.

The chain uses TRBV7-3 and TRBJ2-6; maybe TRBD2 (5 bases). The CDR3 loop spans 15 amino acids. The V gene lost 7 bases and the J gene lost 4 bases, with 14 bases spanning the gap. From germline, CDR1 is SGHTA and CDR2 FQGTGA. The CDR3 region has the DNA TGTGCCAGCAACCCGGGCGGGCCCGGGGCCAACGTCCTGACTTTC. Its protein is CASNPGGPGANVLTF.

This clonotype has ten or more counts. The gene calls are TRBV20-1 and TRBJ1-2, with TRBD1 matching over 9 bases. With 2 bases clipped from V and 4 bases from J, the junction kept 5 bases outside the gene matches. The germline V gene encodes CDR1 DFQATT and CDR2 SNEGSKA (reference sequence). CDR3 length equals 14 residues. The CDR3 sequence is CSARPQGAGYGYTF. The DNA of the CDR3 is TGCAGTGCTAGACCACAGGGGGCTGGCTATGGCTACACCTTC.

This clonotype was recorded many times. The genes are TRBV20-1 and TRBJ2-3; 16 nucleotides agree with TRBD2. Germline V lookup: CDR1 DFQATT, CDR2 SNEGSKA (reference sequence). V shed 5 bases and J 6 bases; nucleotides not matched to a gene: 8. There are 16 residues in the CDR3. As DNA, the CDR3 is TGCAGTGCTTACGTCGGGACTAGCGGGGGGGCGGATACGCAGTATTTT. This translates into CSAYVGTSGGADTQYF.

This sequence joins TRBV20-1 and TRBJ2-1; D gene uncertain. Trimming took 4 bases from V and 5 from J, leaving 6 bases between them. Germline loops: CDR1 DFQATT, CDR2 SNEGSKA (reference sequence). CDR3 length: 11 residues. CDR3 loop: CSAIGHNEQFF. DNA for the CDR3: TGCAGTGCTATTGGGCACAATGAGCAGTTCTTC.

This clonotype was recorded a few times. The V gene is TRBV20-1, the J gene TRBJ2-3; D is unresolved. The CDR3 has 12 residues. Germline lookup yields CDR1 DFQATT and CDR2 SNEGSKA (reference sequence). Trimming left V 6 bases short and J 6 bases short, with 13 bases between. The CDR3 reads CSATLTGDTQYF. The CDR3 coding sequence is TGCAGTGCGACCTTAACTGGCGATACGCAGTATTTT.

The chain recombines TRBV20-1 with TRBJ1-1; possible D gene TRBD1, 5 bases. CDR3 size: 14 residues. V lost 7 bases, J lost 4 bases, and 19 bases lay in between. CDR1 and CDR2 from the germline V gene are DFQATT and SNEGSKA (reference sequence). The CDR3 DNA follows: TGCAGTGTACGGGACGGCGGTTTTCTCACTGAAGCTTTCTTT. Translating gives CSVRDGGFLTEAFF.

There are a few counts of this clonotype. The rearrangement uses TRBV18 and TRBJ2-3; D is uncertain. CDR1 and CDR2 from the germline V gene are KGHSH and LQKENI. The CDR3 consists of 15 residues. Trimming removed 0 bases at V and 3 bases at J, with 10 bases between. DNA for the CDR3: TGTGCCAGCTCACCACCGGCTTCTATGACAGATACGCAGTATTTT. Translated, it gives CASSPPASMTDTQYF.

Only one count was recorded for this clonotype. The chain carries TRBV9 and TRBJ1-6, with no clear D. V was pared by 3 bases and J by 8 bases, with 15 bases between. The germline CDR1 and CDR2 sequences are SGDLS and YYNGEE. CDR3 length: 15 residues. The CDR3 bases are TGTGCCAGCAGCGCCGGGAGAGTAGAGTATTCACCCCTCCACTTT. It is translated as CASSAGRVEYSPLHF. The full variable domain, its missing parts supplied by reference TRBV9 and TRBJ1-6, is DSGVTQTPKHLITATGQRVTLRCSPRSGDLSVYWYQQSLDQGLQFLIQYYNGEERAKGNILERFSAQQFPDLHSELNLSSLELGDSALYFCASSAGRVEYSPLHFGNGTRLTVT.

The sample holds many counts of this clonotype. The chain uses TRBV5-1 and TRBJ2-7; 12 bases are shared with TRBD2. The V gene end was trimmed by 4 bases and the J gene end by 1 base; junction bases not matched to a gene: 3. The CDR3 runs to 15 residues. From germline, CDR1 is SGHRS and CDR2 YFSETQ. This chain's CDR3 is CASSHGLAGSYEQYF. Written as DNA, the CDR3 is TGCGCCAGCAGCCACGGACTAGCGGGGTCCTACGAGCAGTACTTC.

In this sample, this clonotype turned up many times. V gene TRBV12-3 or TRBV12-4 combines with J gene TRBJ1-6, with D maybe TRBD1 (6 bases). Trimming took 6 bases from V and 8 from J, leaving 14 bases between them. This CDR3 spans 14 amino acids. The CDR3 here is CASSFGQLDSPLHF. The CDR3 DNA reads as TGTGCCAGCAGCTTTGGACAGTTGGATTCACCCCTCCACTTT.

The gene calls are TRBV6-2 or TRBV6-3 and TRBJ1-1; D remains ambiguous. Germline V gives CDR1 MNHEY, CDR2 SVGEGT. V lost 2 bases and J 3 bases, leaving 10 bases between the germline ends. CDR3 size: 14 residues. The CDR3 sequence is CASSYEVGDTEAFF. CDR3 in DNA: TGTGCCAGCAGTTACGAGGTCGGGGACACTGAAGCTTTCTTT.

The chain joins TRBV6-6 to TRBJ2-3, with D tentatively TRBD2 (6 bases). With 0 bases removed from V and 8 bases from J, the gap between germline ends came to 15 bases. This CDR3 has 15 residues. The germline V gene encodes CDR1 MNHNY and CDR2 SVGAGI (reference sequence). The CDR3 sequence is CASSYSEGPRVTQYF. CDR3 in DNA: TGTGCCAGCAGTTACTCGGAGGGGCCCCGGGTTACGCAGTATTTT.